This T cell receptor (beta chain) was documented in a study of blood T cell repertoires in COVID-19. This clone occurred a few times. The data were produced by immunoSEQ multiplex PCR, yet TCRdb's version contains in-frame clones alone and is incomplete. The data contain about 88,000 clones, 70% to 90% of them singletons. CDR1 and CDR2 (germline): LNHDA, SQIVND (reference sequence). The junction had 2 bases not matched to a gene; V was cut back by 6 bases and J by 5 bases. CDR3 length equals 13 residues. The sample consisted of peripheral blood. The rearrangement joins TRBV19 to TRBJ1-5; 9 nucleotides align to TRBD1. The TCR comes from an elderly woman with acute or convalescent COVID-19. The CDR3: CASSRTGDQPQHF. Written as DNA, the CDR3 is TGTGCCAGTAGCCGGACAGGGGATCAGCCCCAGCATTTT. Full variable domain (missing parts from reference TRBV19 and TRBJ1-5): DGGITQSPKYLFRKEGQNVTLSCEQNLNHDAMYWYRQDPGQGLRLIYYSQIVNDFQKGDIAEGYSVSREKKESFPLTVTSAQKNPTAFYLCASSRTGDQPQHFGDGTRLSIL.